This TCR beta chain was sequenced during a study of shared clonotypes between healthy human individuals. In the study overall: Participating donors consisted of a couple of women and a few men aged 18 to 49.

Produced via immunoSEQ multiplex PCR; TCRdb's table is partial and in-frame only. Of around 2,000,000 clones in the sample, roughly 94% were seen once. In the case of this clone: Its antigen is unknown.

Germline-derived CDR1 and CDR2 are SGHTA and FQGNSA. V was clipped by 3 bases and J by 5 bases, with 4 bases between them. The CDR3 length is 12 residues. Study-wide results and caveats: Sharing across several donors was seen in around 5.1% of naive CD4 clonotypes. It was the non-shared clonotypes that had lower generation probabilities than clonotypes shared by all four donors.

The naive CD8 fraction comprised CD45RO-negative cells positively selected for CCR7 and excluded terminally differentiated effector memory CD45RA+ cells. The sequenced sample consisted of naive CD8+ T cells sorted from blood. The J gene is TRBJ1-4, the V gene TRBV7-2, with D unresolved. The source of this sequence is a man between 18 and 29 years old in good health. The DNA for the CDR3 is TGTGCCAGCAGCTTGGGAAATGAAAAACTGTTTTTT. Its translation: CASSLGNEKLFF.